This T cell receptor (beta chain) was found in a study of blood T cell repertoires in COVID-19. The overall study: In each case, the material was cDNA or gDNA derived from T cells, B-cell-depleted T cells, or PBMCs.

In the authors' methods: Amplification with reference gene primers provided the estimates of nucleated cell counts. Some clones are missing from TCRdb's copy, which holds only in-frame ones; the method was immunoSEQ multiplex PCR. Clone size and V and J calls were adopted from that table, with D and trimming inferred from the DNA. The data hold approximately 110,000 clones, with roughly four fifths observed a single time. This CDR3 has 13 residues. Losses at the gene ends were 3 bases for V and 9 bases for J; bases not matched to a gene: 2. Per the germline V gene, CDR1 is SEHNR and CDR2 is FQNEAQ (reference sequence).

The chain couples TRBV7-9 to TRBJ2-2, with TRBD1 matching over 9 bases. Sequenced: peripheral blood. The TCR originated in a man in his 70s with active or convalescent COVID-19. The CDR3 is CASSFGQGRELFF. The DNA of the CDR3 is TGTGCCAGCAGCTTCGGACAGGGGAGGGAGCTGTTTTTT.